This T cell receptor (beta chain) was identified during a study of T cell responses to AZD1222 COVID-19 vaccine. The assay was immunoSEQ multiplex PCR, and TCRdb's table has in-frame clones only and misses some. In the table there are some 89,000 clones, around 90% of which are singletons. Germline CDR1 and CDR2: WSHSY and SAAADI. The CDR3 is 10 residues long. V was trimmed by 7 bases and J by 5 bases, leaving 5 bases between them. Findings and caveats of the study: Without day 14 samples, only post-peak T cell repertoires were studied. Spike was spanned by vaccine-associated CD4 TCRs, with dominance at 160-218 and 743-854. Regions left unmutated in variants are reportedly the target of nearly half of spike-specific TCRs.

On this clone itself: Its antigen is not identified.

The input for sequencing was peripheral blood, taken on day 0 of AZD1222 vaccination. The chain carries TRBV10-2 and TRBJ1-1; D remains unclear. The sequence was collected from an adult in good health. For the CDR3, the DNA is TGCGCCAGCATTGGTACTGAAGCTTTCTTT. The encoded protein is CASIGTEAFF.